Listed below are T cell receptor beta chains from one sample, sequenced in a study of blood T cell repertoires in COVID-19. TCRdb's copy holds only in-frame clones and misses some; the assay was immunoSEQ multiplex PCR. The table shows a few hundred thousand clones, with around 89% occurring only once. Input material: peripheral blood. The receptor source for this set is a woman aged 45-60 years with COVID-19, enrolled during active disease. CDR3s include the opening cysteine and the closing phenylalanine or tryptophan. The D gene is left open where the match is weak. Expanded clones are given a class, and other clones once, few, many or no size at all.

NA	TRBJ1-1	TRBV19	few	CASSGGLFTEAFF	TGTGCCAGTAGCGGAGGTTTATTCACTGAAGCTTTCTTT
NA	TRBJ1-5	TRBV4-1	NA	CASSQDHSSSNQPQHF	TGCGCCAGCAGCCAAGATCATTCCAGTTCCAATCAGCCCCAGCATTTT
NA	TRBJ1-4	TRBV5-1	NA	CASSPGPNEKLFF	TGCGCCAGCAGCCCTGGGCCGAATGAAAAACTGTTTTTT
NA	TRBJ2-5	TRBV10-2	NA	CASSEPGLQETQYF	TGCGCCAGCAGTGAGCCGGGACTTCAAGAGACCCAGTACTTC
TRBD1	TRBJ2-2	TRBV24-1	NA	CATSEGQASTGELFF	TGTGCCACCAGTGAGGGACAGGCGTCCACCGGGGAGCTGTTTTTT
NA	TRBJ1-2	TRBV5-8	NA	CASSPGLGLTLGGYTF	TGTGCCAGCAGTCCCGGGTTGGGTCTCACGTTAGGTGGCTACACCTTC
NA	TRBJ1-6	TRBV7-3	NA	CASSLYGNSPLHF	TGTGCCAGCAGCTTATACGGGAATTCACCCCTCCACTTT
NA	TRBJ2-3	TRBV10-3	NA	CAISVAELLPSTDTQYF	TGTGCCATCAGCGTAGCGGAACTTCTCCCAAGCACAGATACGCAGTATTTT
NA	TRBJ2-2	TRBV18	NA	CASSQGPNTGELFF	TGTGCCAGCTCACAGGGGCCCAACACCGGGGAGCTGTTTTTT
NA	TRBJ2-3	TRBV5-1	NA	CASSPGQTTTDTQYF	TGCGCCAGCAGCCCTGGACAGACTACCACAGATACGCAGTATTTT
TRBD1	TRBJ2-7	TRBV9	NA	CASSVATGGPYEQYF	TGTGCCAGCAGCGTAGCGACAGGGGGTCCCTACGAGCAGTACTTC
TRBD2	TRBJ2-1	TRBV7-6	NA	CASSPGTSGSRGEQFF	TGTGCCAGCAGCCCCGGGACTAGCGGGAGCCGAGGGGAGCAGTTCTTC
NA	TRBJ2-7	TRBV24-1	NA	CATSDTYEQYF	TGTGCCACCAGTGACACCTACGAGCAGTACTTC
TRBD1	TRBJ1-4	TRBV5-5	NA	CASSLGTGVGKLFF	TGTGCCAGCAGCTTAGGGACAGGGGTCGGAAAACTGTTTTTT
TRBD1	TRBJ2-3	TRBV19	NA	CASSLPWTGRFADTQYF	TGTGCCAGTAGTCTCCCTTGGACAGGGAGGTTCGCAGATACGCAGTATTTT
NA	TRBJ2-1	TRBV13	NA	CASTVNAYNEQFF	TGTGCCAGCACGGTTAATGCCTACAATGAGCAGTTCTTC
NA	TRBJ1-1	TRBV6-4	NA	CASRATGNTEAFF	TGTGCCAGCAGAGCGACAGGGAACACTGAAGCTTTCTTT
TRBD2	TRBJ2-2	TRBV9	NA	CASSVGGLAGTGELFF	TGTGCCAGCAGCGTAGGGGGACTAGCGGGCACCGGGGAGCTGTTTTTT
NA	TRBJ2-7	TRBV14	NA	CASSQVAYEQYF	TGTGCCAGCAGCCAAGTAGCCTACGAGCAGTACTTC
TRBD1	TRBJ1-6	TRBV25-1	NA	CASSGYRDRDNSPLHF	TGTGCCAGCAGTGGATACCGGGACAGAGATAATTCACCCCTCCACTTT
NA	TRBJ2-7	TRBV6-5	NA	CASSPQGYEQYF	TGTGCCAGCAGCCCACAGGGCTACGAGCAGTACTTC
NA	TRBJ1-1	TRBV5-1	NA	CASSAGRSEAFF	TGCGCCAGCAGCGCTGGCCGGAGTGAAGCTTTCTTT
TRBD2	TRBJ2-1	TRBV15	NA	CATSKIAGSSYNEQFF	TGTGCCACCAGCAAAATAGCGGGAAGCTCCTACAATGAGCAGTTCTTC
TRBD1	TRBJ2-5	TRBV19	NA	CASNRGQGKETQYF	TGTGCCAGTAATAGGGGACAGGGGAAAGAGACCCAGTACTTC
NA	TRBJ2-1	TRBV15	once	CATSSLVLLSREGVEFF	TGTGCCACCAGCAGTCTCGTTTTACTTTCGCGGGAAGGGGTGGAGTTCTTC
TRBD2	TRBJ2-4	TRBV19	NA	CASSPTSANIQYF	TGTGCCAGTAGCCCGACTAGCGCAAACATTCAGTACTTC
NA	TRBJ2-7	TRBV7-2	NA	CASSLSYEQYF	TGTGCCAGCAGCCTCTCCTACGAGCAGTACTTC
TRBD1	TRBJ2-2	TRBV6-5	once	CASSPDRGPTGELFF	TGTGCCAGCAGTCCCGACAGGGGGCCCACCGGGGAGCTGTTTTTT
TRBD2	TRBJ2-5	TRBV11-2	NA	CASSLLVGLAGGSGETQYF	TGTGCCAGCAGCTTACTTGTGGGACTAGCGGGAGGCAGTGGGGAGACCCAGTACTTC
NA	TRBJ1-1	TRBV27	NA	CASSLLAGTEAFF	TGTGCCAGCAGTTTATTGGCAGGCACTGAAGCTTTCTTT
NA	TRBJ2-7	TRBV18	NA	CASSHTGYEQYF	TGTGCCAGCTCCCACACAGGATACGAGCAGTACTTC
TRBD2	TRBJ2-1	TRBV5-1	NA	CASSSLGGGAYNEQFF	TGCGCCAGCAGCTCTTTAGGCGGGGGGGCCTACAATGAGCAGTTCTTC
NA	TRBJ1-1	TRBV12-5	NA	CASVAGMTEAFF	TGTGCTAGTGTGGCAGGGATGACTGAAGCTTTCTTT
TRBD1	TRBJ1-6	TRBV2	NA	CASSHGQGEGSPLHF	TGTGCCAGCAGCCACGGACAGGGGGAAGGTTCACCCCTCCACTTT
NA	TRBJ2-2	TRBV11-3	NA	CASSFNRGGTGELFF	TGTGCCAGCAGCTTTAACAGGGGAGGCACCGGGGAGCTGTTTTTT
NA	TRBJ2-1	TRBV6-2/TRBV6-3	NA	CASSYLSDEQFF	TGTGCCAGCAGTTACTTGAGCGATGAGCAGTTCTTC
NA	TRBJ1-5	TRBV6-6	NA	CASSPKSQANQPQHF	TGTGCCAGCAGCCCTAAGTCCCAGGCCAATCAGCCCCAGCATTTT
TRBD1	TRBJ2-5	TRBV16	NA	CASSQSTRGQETQYF	TGTGCCAGCAGCCAATCCACCAGGGGGCAAGAGACCCAGTACTTC
NA	TRBJ2-5	TRBV7-2	once	CASSPRVQALQETQYF	TGTGCCAGCAGCCCCCGGGTACAGGCCCTCCAAGAGACCCAGTACTTC
NA	TRBJ1-2	TRBV19	NA	CASRQGTVTYGYTF	TGTGCCAGTAGGCAGGGTACAGTTACATATGGCTACACCTTC
NA	TRBJ2-4	TRBV19	NA	CASRPQEAKNIQYF	TGTGCCAGTAGGCCACAGGAAGCCAAAAACATTCAGTACTTC
NA	TRBJ1-1	TRBV2	NA	CATTVEGVKNTEAFF	TGTGCCACCACAGTCGAGGGCGTGAAGAACACTGAAGCTTTCTTT
NA	TRBJ2-5	TRBV20-1	NA	CRPGGETQYF	TGCAGGCCAGGGGGGGAGACCCAGTACTTC
NA	TRBJ2-4	TRBV6-5	few	CASSYTAGNIQYF	TGTGCCAGCAGTTACACCGCGGGTAACATTCAGTACTTC
NA	TRBJ2-7	TRBV4-1	few	CASSQEGTEGYEQYF	TGCGCCAGCAGCCAAGAAGGGACTGAGGGCTACGAGCAGTACTTC
NA	TRBJ2-2	TRBV19	NA	CASSTFWSSGTGELFF	TGTGCCAGTAGTACCTTTTGGAGCTCCGGGACCGGGGAGCTGTTTTTT
TRBD2	TRBJ2-7	TRBV5-1	NA	CASSFQGREGGEEQYF	TGCGCCAGCAGCTTTCAAGGTCGGGAGGGAGGGGAAGAGCAGTACTTC
TRBD2	TRBJ2-1	TRBV5-3	NA	CARSPGLAGVNRAYNEQFF	TGTGCCAGAAGCCCGGGACTAGCGGGAGTAAATCGAGCCTACAATGAGCAGTTCTTC
NA	TRBJ1-3	TRBV10-1	NA	CASSESTIGERGNTIYF	TGCGCCAGCAGTGAGTCGACTATTGGGGAACGAGGAAACACCATATATTTT
NA	TRBJ2-1	TRBV9	NA	CASSVEGSGSYNEQFF	TGTGCCAGCAGCGTAGAGGGTAGCGGATCTTACAATGAGCAGTTCTTC
TRBD1	TRBJ1-2	TRBV5-6	few	CASSFGQGPGYTF	TGTGCCAGCAGCTTCGGACAGGGGCCCGGCTACACCTTC
NA	TRBJ1-1	TRBV6-4	NA	CASSPDRSKGTEAFF	TGTGCCAGCAGTCCCGACCGATCTAAGGGGACTGAAGCTTTCTTT
NA	TRBJ2-5	TRBV7-2	NA	CASSLSGQRETQYF	TGTGCCAGCAGCTTATCGGGCCAGCGGGAGACCCAGTACTTC